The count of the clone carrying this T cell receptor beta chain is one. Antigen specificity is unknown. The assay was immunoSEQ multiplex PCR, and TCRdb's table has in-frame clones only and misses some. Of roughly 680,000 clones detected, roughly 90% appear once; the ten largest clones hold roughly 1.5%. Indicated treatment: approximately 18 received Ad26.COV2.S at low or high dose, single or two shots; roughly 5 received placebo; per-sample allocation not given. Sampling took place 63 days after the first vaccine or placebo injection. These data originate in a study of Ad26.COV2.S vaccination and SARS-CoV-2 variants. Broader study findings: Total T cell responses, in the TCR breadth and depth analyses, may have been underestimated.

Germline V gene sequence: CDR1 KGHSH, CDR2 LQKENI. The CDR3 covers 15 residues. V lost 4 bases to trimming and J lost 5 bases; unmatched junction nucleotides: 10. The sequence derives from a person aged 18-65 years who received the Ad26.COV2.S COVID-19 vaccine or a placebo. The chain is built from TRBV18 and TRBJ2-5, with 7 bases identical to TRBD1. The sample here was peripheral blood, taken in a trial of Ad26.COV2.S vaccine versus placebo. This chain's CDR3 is CASSLRQGLKETQYF. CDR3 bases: TGTGCCAGCTCACTTAGACAGGGCCTTAAGGAGACCCAGTACTTC.